What follows is one TCR beta chain and its context. Its matching antigen is unknown. The data are from a study of type 1 regulatory T cells. Overall study context: T-allo10 is an in vitro-generated, Tr1-enriched CD4 T cell product specific for alloantigen.

A single record per CDR3 protein comes from TCRdb applying MiXCR to the reads. The table includes fewer than 30,000 distinct CDR3 sequences, roughly two thirds detected once. Input material: cultured T cells, either the whole culture or a sorted T cell fraction (not recorded which). As to subset: Tr1-enriched cell product generated in vitro against host alloantigens. The receptor comes from a human donor in good health.

The CDR3 loop reads CASSPNQWGTETQYF. The CDR3 DNA is TGTGCCAGCAGCCCGAATCAGTGGGGGACAGAGACCCAGTACTTC. This sequence joins TRBV7-2 and TRBJ2-5, with D perhaps assigned TRBD1 or TRBD2 (5 bases each). CDR1 and CDR2 (germline): SGHTA, FQGNSA. This CDR3 has 15 residues. V was shortened by 5 bases and J by 4 bases, with 17 bases between the two germline ends.